Listed below are T cell receptor beta chains from one sample, sequenced in a study of cytomegalovirus exposure and HLA in healthy donors. Repertoires were generated with immunoSEQ multiplex PCR, while TCRdb's copy carries only in-frame clones and drops some. The data hold 150,000 to 200,000 clones, with about 89% observed a single time. Source material: PBMCs. These receptors originate from a man between 18 and 35 years old in good health and CMV-seropositive. The CDR3 runs from the conserved cysteine through the conserved F or W. A D gene is named only where the DNA matches it firmly. Clone size is given for some rows only: seen once, a few or many times, or a class if the clone is expanded.

V: TRBV5-3
J: TRBJ2-7
D: .
size: .
CDR3: CARSCPRVSYEQYF
DNA: TGTGCCAGAAGCTGCCCTCGGGTCTCCTACGAGCAGTACTTC

V: TRBV15
J: TRBJ1-2
D: .
size: .
CDR3: CATSHRTETNGYTF
DNA: TGTGCCACCAGCCACCGGACAGAAACTAATGGCTACACCTTC

V: TRBV6-6
J: TRBJ2-6
D: .
size: few
CDR3: CASTLAGGHGANVLTF
DNA: TGTGCCAGCACACTGGCCGGGGGGCACGGGGCCAACGTCCTGACTTTC

V: TRBV27
J: TRBJ1-2
D: .
size: .
CDR3: CASRTGGTNYGYTF
DNA: TGTGCCAGCAGAACGGGGGGTACTAACTATGGCTACACCTTC

V: TRBV5-6
J: TRBJ2-5
D: .
size: .
CDR3: CASSPFSGLESETQYF
DNA: TGTGCCAGCAGCCCATTCTCGGGACTTGAGTCGGAGACCCAGTACTTC

V: TRBV7-2
J: TRBJ1-2
D: .
size: .
CDR3: CASSLRGNYGYTF
DNA: TGTGCCAGCAGCTTGAGGGGGAACTATGGCTACACCTTC

V: TRBV9
J: TRBJ2-1
D: TRBD2
size: .
CDR3: CASSVAGTSGDNEQFF
DNA: TGTGCCAGCAGCGTAGCGGGGACTAGCGGAGACAATGAGCAGTTCTTC

V: TRBV19
J: TRBJ1-5
D: .
size: .
CDR3: CASSIAGNNQPQHF
DNA: TGTGCCAGTAGTATAGCGGGGAACAATCAGCCCCAGCATTTT

V: TRBV7-9
J: TRBJ1-4
D: .
size: .
CDR3: CASSPPATNEKLFF
DNA: TGTGCCAGCAGCCCTCCCGCAACTAATGAAAAACTGTTTTTT

V: TRBV5-6
J: TRBJ1-2
D: .
size: .
CDR3: CASSLEAWGRYGYTF
DNA: TGTGCCAGCAGCTTGGAGGCATGGGGGCGATATGGCTACACCTTC

V: TRBV5-1
J: TRBJ2-7
D: .
size: .
CDR3: CASSPDGSPYEQYF
DNA: TGCGCCAGCAGTCCTGATGGGAGCCCCTACGAGCAGTACTTC

V: TRBV27
J: TRBJ1-1
D: .
size: .
CDR3: CASSSGGVHTEAFF
DNA: TGTGCCAGCAGTTCCGGGGGAGTACACACTGAAGCTTTCTTT

V: TRBV7-3
J: TRBJ2-5
D: TRBD2
size: few
CDR3: CASSPGTSPRGGETQYF
DNA: TGTGCCAGCAGCCCGGGGACTAGCCCCCGGGGGGGAGAGACCCAGTACTTC

V: TRBV6-5
J: TRBJ2-2
D: .
size: .
CDR3: CASSYSSWNTGELFF
DNA: TGTGCCAGCAGTTACTCGAGTTGGAACACCGGGGAGCTGTTTTTT

V: TRBV7-2
J: TRBJ1-2
D: .
size: once
CDR3: CASSHYGGGYTF
DNA: TGTGCCAGCAGCCACTATGGCGGGGGCTACACCTTC

V: TRBV27
J: TRBJ1-1
D: .
size: .
CDR3: CASSLHGGGTEAFF
DNA: TGTGCCAGCAGTTTACACGGCGGGGGGACTGAAGCTTTCTTT

V: TRBV6-5
J: TRBJ2-2
D: .
size: .
CDR3: CASSYSGGTGELFF
DNA: TGTGCCAGCAGTTACTCGGGGGGCACCGGGGAGCTGTTTTTT

V: TRBV29-1
J: TRBJ2-7
D: .
size: .
CDR3: CSALGAGAEQYF
DNA: TGCAGCGCTCTGGGGGCAGGGGCCGAGCAGTACTTC

V: TRBV28
J: TRBJ2-5
D: TRBD2
size: .
CDR3: CASNPQSSGSGTQYF
DNA: TGTGCCAGCAACCCCCAGTCTAGCGGGAGTGGGACCCAGTACTTC

V: TRBV9
J: TRBJ1-2
D: .
size: .
CDR3: CASSLSSGSGYTF
DNA: TGTGCCAGCAGCCTCTCCTCAGGGTCGGGCTACACCTTC

V: TRBV5-5
J: TRBJ1-5
D: TRBD1
size: .
CDR3: CASSPNQGAEPQHF
DNA: TGTGCCAGCAGCCCGAACCAGGGGGCTGAGCCCCAGCATTTT

V: TRBV19
J: TRBJ2-7
D: .
size: .
CDR3: CASSIDLSSYEQYF
DNA: TGTGCCAGTAGTATAGATCTGAGCTCCTACGAGCAGTACTTC

V: TRBV2
J: TRBJ2-3
D: TRBD1
size: .
CDR3: CASTPSLTGGTDTQYF
DNA: TGTGCCAGCACCCCATCCTTGACAGGGGGAACAGATACGCAGTATTTT

V: TRBV6-5
J: TRBJ1-2
D: .
size: .
CDR3: CASSYSSRDYGYTF
DNA: TGTGCCAGCAGTTACTCTTCCAGGGATTATGGCTACACCTTC

V: TRBV10-3
J: TRBJ2-2
D: TRBD1
size: .
CDR3: CALRGPTGELFF
DNA: TGTGCGCTCAGGGGGCCCACCGGGGAGCTGTTTTTT

V: TRBV10-3
J: TRBJ1-4
D: .
size: .
CDR3: CAISELTGSKEKLFF
DNA: TGTGCCATCAGTGAGCTCACAGGGAGTAAGGAAAAACTGTTTTTT

V: TRBV9
J: TRBJ2-7
D: .
size: .
CDR3: CASSAGRASSYEQYF
DNA: TGTGCCAGCAGCGCGGGCAGGGCGAGCTCCTACGAGCAGTACTTC

V: TRBV9
J: TRBJ2-2
D: .
size: .
CDR3: CASSVAEGTGELFF
DNA: TGTGCCAGCAGCGTAGCTGAGGGCACCGGGGAGCTGTTTTTT

V: TRBV19
J: TRBJ2-7
D: TRBD1
size: .
CDR3: CATSGTGAYEQYF
DNA: TGTGCCACCTCGGGGACAGGGGCCTACGAGCAGTACTTC

V: TRBV13
J: TRBJ2-7
D: .
size: .
CDR3: CASSPKLSSYEQYF
DNA: TGTGCCAGCAGCCCCAAGCTAAGCTCCTACGAGCAGTACTTC

V: TRBV7-7
J: TRBJ2-2
D: TRBD2
size: once
CDR3: CASSPVGGNPAGELFF
DNA: TGTGCTAGCAGCCCGGTGGGGGGGAATCCCGCCGGGGAGCTGTTTTTT

V: TRBV5-1
J: TRBJ1-1
D: TRBD1
size: few
CDR3: CASSPYPGQGAMNTEAFF
DNA: TGCGCCAGCAGCCCCTATCCCGGACAGGGGGCAATGAACACTGAAGCTTTCTTT

V: TRBV4-3
J: TRBJ1-1
D: TRBD1
size: .
CDR3: CASSQEVRGRWDTEAFF
DNA: TGCGCCAGCAGCCAAGAAGTGAGGGGGCGTTGGGACACTGAAGCTTTCTTT

V: TRBV4-1
J: TRBJ2-6
D: .
size: once
CDR3: CASSQTRTAGYSGANVLTF
DNA: TGCGCCAGCAGCCAAACCCGGACAGCTGGGTACTCTGGGGCCAACGTCCTGACTTTC

V: TRBV27
J: TRBJ2-1
D: TRBD2
size: .
CDR3: CASSFLAGGPSYNEQFF
DNA: TGTGCCAGCAGTTTTCTAGCGGGGGGCCCCTCCTACAATGAGCAGTTCTTC

V: TRBV27
J: TRBJ2-7
D: TRBD2
size: .
CDR3: CASSSREGLREQYF
DNA: TGTGCCAGCAGTTCTCGGGAGGGCCTCAGGGAGCAGTACTTC

V: TRBV15
J: TRBJ1-2
D: .
size: .
CDR3: CATSSAGGDYGYTF
DNA: TGTGCCACCAGCTCAGCCGGGGGGGACTATGGCTACACCTTC

V: TRBV6-5
J: TRBJ1-1
D: TRBD1
size: .
CDR3: CASSQGALNTEAFF
DNA: TGTGCCAGCAGCCAGGGGGCATTGAACACTGAAGCTTTCTTT

V: TRBV18
J: TRBJ2-7
D: .
size: .
CDR3: CASSRNADSYNEQYF
DNA: TGTGCCAGCTCACGCAACGCGGACAGTTACAACGAGCAGTACTTC